This T cell receptor beta chain was sequenced in a study of tumor-infiltrating lymphocytes in localized non-small cell lung cancer. As for the study in general: Several tumor histologies, both smoking statuses, and some post-neoadjuvant chemotherapy samples were included. Resected tumor was paired with non-adjacent uninvolved lung from the same patient.

Comment on this clone: Its antigen is currently unknown.

The CDR3 has 16 amino acids. Germline CDR1 reads SGHRS; CDR2 reads YFSETQ. The V and J ends lost 4 bases and 0 bases respectively, with 14 bases between them. Notes on the study in general: Compared with uninvolved lung, tumors showed higher T cell infiltration by TCRbeta sequencing.

Some clones are missing from TCRdb's copy, which holds only in-frame ones; the method was immunoSEQ multiplex PCR. Found here are about 15,000 clones, 60% to 80% of them singletons; the top ten hold around 4.3%. Material for sequencing was lung tumor tissue. V usage is TRBV5-1 and J usage is TRBJ1-3; D might be TRBD1 (5 bases). This TCR came from a human donor with non-small cell lung cancer. In DNA form, the CDR3 reads TGCGCCAGCAGCCAGGCCGGGGGAAGCTCTGGAAACACCATATATTTT. This sequence encodes CASSQAGGSSGNTIYF.